Shown below are 6 T cell receptor beta chains from a single sample sequenced in a study of regulatory T cells in long-lasting Graves disease. Construction of TCR beta libraries relied on iRepertoire HTBI primers and on Arm-PCR targeting CDR3 regions. TCRdb re-called the multiplex PCR reads through MiXCR, storing one row per CDR3 protein. Of roughly 420,000 distinct CDR3 sequences listed, about 15% are singletons. Indicated time point: newly diagnosed GD, antithyroid drugs for less than 3 months. Scientists built the TCR library using RNA that was extracted from PBMCs. This same sample was also taken into another study, of T cells in Graves' hyperthyroidism and ophthalmopathy.

The sequencing used peripheral blood mononuclear cells (PBMCs), collected at new diagnosis, from a patient treated with antithyroid drugs. The receptor set was obtained from a woman between 18 and 30 years old with Graves disease.

This clonotype appeared many times. This chain connects TRBV3-1 to TRBJ2-1; TRBD2 aligns across 9 bases. Germline lookup yields CDR1 LGHDT and CDR2 YNNKEL (reference sequence). The CDR3 has 16 residues. J lost 5 bases, V lost 0 bases, and 5 bases had no gene match. The CDR3 protein is CASSQESGRNDNEQFF. The CDR3 nucleotides are TGTGCCAGCAGCCAAGAAAGCGGGAGGAATGACAATGAGCAGTTCTTC.

CDR3 DNA: TGTGCCAGCAGCCCAACCGTGGCTGGCACAGATACGCAGTATTTT. Encoded protein: CASSPTVAGTDTQYF. The chain is built from TRBV7-3 and TRBJ2-3; D is unclear. Looked up from germline, CDR1 is SGHTA and CDR2 is FQGTGA. Trimming left V 5 bases short and J 1 base short, with 13 bases between. The CDR3 has 15 residues.

This clonotype came up once. The V and J genes are TRBV6-5 and TRBJ2-7; TRBD2 aligns across 8 bases. CDR1 and CDR2 (germline): MNHEY, SVGAGI. Trimming at V came to 2 bases and at J to 4 bases, leaving 1 base not matched to a gene. The CDR3 is 13 residues long. CDR3 sequence: CASSYAGGYEQYF. The CDR3, as DNA: TGTGCCAGCAGTTACGCGGGGGGTTACGAGCAGTACTTC.

As to this clonotype: A far larger clone is just one base off, so this is likely a read error. The chain employs TRBV6-1 and TRBJ2-3, with no clear D. In germline, CDR1 is MNHNS, CDR2 SASEGT. The CDR3 sequence is 14 residues long. CDR3 DNA: TGTGCCAGCAGTCCTAGAGGAAGCACAGATACGCGGTATTTT. This encodes CASSPRGSTDTRYF.

This clonotype showed up just a few times. This rearrangement joins TRBV6-2 or TRBV6-3 to TRBJ1-5; no clear D. Germline-derived CDR1 and CDR2 are MNHEY and SVGEGT. CDR3 length equals 19 residues. V was shortened by 0 bases and J by 4 bases, with 22 bases between the two germline ends. The CDR3: CASSYSTSWGASINQPQHF. The CDR3 coding sequence is TGTGCCAGCAGTTACTCGACCTCATGGGGAGCTTCAATAAATCAGCCCCAGCATTTT.

This clonotype was recorded at least ten times. The chain is built from TRBV20-1 and TRBJ2-1, with a tentative D call TRBD1 (6 bases). Germline V lookup: CDR1 DFQATT, CDR2 SNEGSKA (reference sequence). This CDR3 is built from 13 residues. The V end was cut by 8 bases, the J end by 2 bases, with 13 bases between. The CDR3 nucleotides are TGCAGTTATAGGGGGATAACCTACAATGAGCAGTTCTTC. Translation gives CSYRGITYNEQFF.